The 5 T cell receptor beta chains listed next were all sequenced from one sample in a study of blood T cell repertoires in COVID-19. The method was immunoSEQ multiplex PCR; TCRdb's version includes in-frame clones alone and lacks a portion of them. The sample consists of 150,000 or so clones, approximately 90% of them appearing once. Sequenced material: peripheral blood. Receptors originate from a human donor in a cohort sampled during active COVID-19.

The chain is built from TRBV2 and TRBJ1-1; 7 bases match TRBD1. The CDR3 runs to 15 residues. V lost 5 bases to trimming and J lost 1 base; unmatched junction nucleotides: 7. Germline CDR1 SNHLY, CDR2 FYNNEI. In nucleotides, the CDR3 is TGTGCCAGCAGTCGGAGTCGACAGGGGAACACTGAAGCTTTCTTT. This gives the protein CASSRSRQGNTEAFF.

CDR3 in amino acids: CASSLRQAYEQYF. The CDR3 nucleotides read TGTGCCAGCAGTTTGAGACAGGCCTACGAGCAGTACTTC. The chain carries TRBV12-3 or TRBV12-4 and TRBJ2-7; D possibly corresponds to TRBD1 (6 bases). Between the trimmed V and J ends, which lost 3 bases and 2 bases, there was a span of 8 bases. This CDR3 contains 13 residues.

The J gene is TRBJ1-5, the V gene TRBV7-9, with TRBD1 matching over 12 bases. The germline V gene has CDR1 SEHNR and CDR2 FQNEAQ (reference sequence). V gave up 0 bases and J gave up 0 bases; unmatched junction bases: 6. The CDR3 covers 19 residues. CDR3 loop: CASSLAPGTGGHSNQPQHF. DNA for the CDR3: TGTGCCAGCAGCTTAGCGCCTGGGACAGGGGGCCATAGCAATCAGCCCCAGCATTTT.

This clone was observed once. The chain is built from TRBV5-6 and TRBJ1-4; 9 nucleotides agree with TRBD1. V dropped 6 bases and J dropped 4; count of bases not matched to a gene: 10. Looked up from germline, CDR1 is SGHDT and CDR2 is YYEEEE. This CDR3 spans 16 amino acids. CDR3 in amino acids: CASNLRGTGINEKLFF. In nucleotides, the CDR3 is TGTGCCAGCAACTTACGTGGGACAGGGATTAATGAAAAACTGTTTTTT.

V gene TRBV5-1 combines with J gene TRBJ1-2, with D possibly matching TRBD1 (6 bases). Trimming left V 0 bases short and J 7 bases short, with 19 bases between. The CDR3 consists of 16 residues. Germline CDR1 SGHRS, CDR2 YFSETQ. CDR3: CASSLAGGPGSGGYTF. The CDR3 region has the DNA TGCGCCAGCAGCTTGGCCGGGGGGCCCGGTTCGGGTGGCTACACCTTC.